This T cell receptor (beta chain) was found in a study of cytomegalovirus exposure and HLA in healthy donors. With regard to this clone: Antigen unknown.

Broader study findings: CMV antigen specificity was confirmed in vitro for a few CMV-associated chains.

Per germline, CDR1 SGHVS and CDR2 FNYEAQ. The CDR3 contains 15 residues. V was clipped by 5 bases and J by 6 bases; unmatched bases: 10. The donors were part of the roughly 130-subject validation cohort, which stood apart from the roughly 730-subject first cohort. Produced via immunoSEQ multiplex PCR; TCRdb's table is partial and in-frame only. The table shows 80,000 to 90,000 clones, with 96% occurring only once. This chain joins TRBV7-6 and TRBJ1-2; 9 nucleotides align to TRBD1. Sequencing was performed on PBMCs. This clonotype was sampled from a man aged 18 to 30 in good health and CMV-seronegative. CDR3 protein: CASSKGGQGRDGYTF. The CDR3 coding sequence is TGTGCCAGCAGCAAAGGGGGACAGGGTAGGGATGGCTACACCTTC.